This T cell receptor (beta chain) derives from a study of early T cells in non-severe SARS-CoV-2 infection. This CDR3 spans 16 amino acids. The germline CDR1 and CDR2 sequences are SGHVS and FNYEAQ. J gave up 1 base and V 1 base, and 5 bases lay outside the gene matches. The TCR library protocol was used to attach unique molecular identifiers. These identifiers were attached to individual cDNA molecules. TCRdb re-called the 5' RACE reads through MiXCR, storing one row per CDR3 protein. The sample has tens of thousands of distinct CDR3 sequences; about 15% are singletons. This chain connects TRBV7-6 to TRBJ2-5; TRBD2 aligns across 8 bases. The receptor's source is an adult who was a healthcare worker with PCR-confirmed SARS-CoV-2 infection or an uninfected control (not recorded which). The specimen comprised whole blood, sampled at baseline. As DNA, the CDR3 is TGTGCCAGCAGCTTAGGGGCGGGAGGTTCCCAAGAGACCCAGTACTTC. It translates to CASSLGAGGSQETQYF.